This TCR beta chain was captured in a study of control samples from healthy donors and cancer patients. Only in-frame clones appear in the TCRdb table, and some are missing; sequencing was by immunoSEQ multiplex PCR. The table lists around 170,000 clones, around 90% of them singletons. CDR1 and CDR2 from the germline V gene are SSHAT and FNYEAQ (reference sequence). This CDR3 region has 13 residues. This clone was observed once. Mismatch with germline at one junction end may stem from a read error. The sequence derives from a woman aged 45-60 years in good health. This chain joins TRBV7-7 and TRBJ2-1, with D unresolved. The sample was blood. CDR3 region: CASSLDAFGEQFF. CDR3 coding DNA: TGTGCTAGCAGCTTAGACGCCTTCGGGGAGCAGTTCTTC.